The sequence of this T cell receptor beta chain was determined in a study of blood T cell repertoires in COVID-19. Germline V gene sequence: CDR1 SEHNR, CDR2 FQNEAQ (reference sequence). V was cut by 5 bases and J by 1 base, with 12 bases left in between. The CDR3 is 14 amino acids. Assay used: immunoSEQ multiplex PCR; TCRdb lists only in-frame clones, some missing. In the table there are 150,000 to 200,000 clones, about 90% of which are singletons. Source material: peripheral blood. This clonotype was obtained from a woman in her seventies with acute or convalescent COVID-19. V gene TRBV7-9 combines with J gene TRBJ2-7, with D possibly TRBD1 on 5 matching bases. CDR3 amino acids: CASSKAQGSYEQYF. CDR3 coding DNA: TGTGCCAGCAGCAAGGCTCAGGGATCCTACGAGCAGTACTTC.